Sequencing of this T cell receptor (beta chain) was carried out in a study of breast tumors, draining lymph nodes, adjacent tissues. Study-level results: Luminal-like breast cancer showed significantly greater tumor-nontumor repertoire similarity than basal-like breast cancer did. Tumor TCR diversity was below lymph nodes but above nontumor tissue.

V lost 7 bases and J lost 2, with 15 bases in between. CDR1 is MDHEN, CDR2 SYDVKM, per germline. CDR3 size: 14 residues. In TCRdb, the multiplex PCR reads were re-called with MiXCR into one record per CDR3 protein. The sample lists 20,000 to 30,000 distinct CDR3 sequences, about 70% occurring once. A word on this clonotype: What it recognizes is unknown.

V and J are TRBV28 and TRBJ2-7, with D tentatively TRBD1 (7 bases). This clonotype originated in a female donor with breast cancer. Some clones in this sample may be carry-over from other donors' samples. Sequencing was performed on tumor-adjacent breast tissue. As DNA, the CDR3 is TGTGCCAGCACCACGGGGGACAGCACCTACGAGCAGTACTTC. Protein: CASTTGDSTYEQYF.